These T cell receptor beta chains were read from a single sample in a study of blood T cell repertoires in COVID-19. Clones were sequenced by immunoSEQ multiplex PCR, and TCRdb holds only the in-frame ones, with some missing. The profile shows roughly 300,000 clones, roughly four fifths of them singletons. Input material: peripheral blood. The receptors shown here come from a woman in her forties or fifties who had recovered from COVID-19. The conserved cysteine and the conserved F or W are not part of the CDR3 here. Size is stated for part of the rows, as once, few or many counts, or as a class when the clone is expanded.

clone size,V gene,J gene,CDR3 length,CDR3 protein
NA,TRBV19,TRBJ1-2,13,ASSRHATGFYGYT
few,TRBV7-8,TRBJ2-7,14,ASSLVTIGGRYEQY
NA,TRBV5-6,TRBJ1-1,13,ASSLNGGLNTEAF
NA,TRBV18,TRBJ2-1,12,ASSPSETYNEQF
NA,TRBV7-9,TRBJ1-6,12,ASSRAGVNSPLH
NA,TRBV10-3,TRBJ2-7,10,ASTGDSYEQY
NA,TRBV24-1,TRBJ2-5,11,ATSDFYGETQY
NA,TRBV10-3,TRBJ2-1,13,AISEQAGSYNEQF
NA,TRBV5-6,TRBJ2-1,11,ASSGGAYDEQF
NA,TRBV7-9,TRBJ1-1,11,ASSLRVGTEAF
NA,TRBV7-2,TRBJ1-1,10,ASRRTGTEAF
NA,TRBV7-2,TRBJ2-1,12,ASSFTYGGNEQF
NA,TRBV7-9,TRBJ1-4,12,ASSPVTTNEKLF
NA,TRBV18,TRBJ1-2,11,ASSLQGERGYT
NA,TRBV19,TRBJ2-7,12,ASSMSQGAGEQY
NA,TRBV2,TRBJ1-1,15,ASTSRLRLAGDTEAF
NA,TRBV27,TRBJ2-6,18,ASSLTGKQFINSGANVLT
NA,TRBV23-1,TRBJ2-7,8,ASSHCEQY
NA,TRBV29-1,TRBJ2-1,14,SANIGQTSLENEQF
NA,TRBV6-5,TRBJ1-2,11,ASGDRGNYGYT
NA,TRBV24-1,TRBJ2-6,12,ATSDPSGANVLT
NA,TRBV27,TRBJ2-5,14,ASSGGLAGGGETQY
NA,TRBV28,TRBJ1-2,11,ASLRRGLEGYT